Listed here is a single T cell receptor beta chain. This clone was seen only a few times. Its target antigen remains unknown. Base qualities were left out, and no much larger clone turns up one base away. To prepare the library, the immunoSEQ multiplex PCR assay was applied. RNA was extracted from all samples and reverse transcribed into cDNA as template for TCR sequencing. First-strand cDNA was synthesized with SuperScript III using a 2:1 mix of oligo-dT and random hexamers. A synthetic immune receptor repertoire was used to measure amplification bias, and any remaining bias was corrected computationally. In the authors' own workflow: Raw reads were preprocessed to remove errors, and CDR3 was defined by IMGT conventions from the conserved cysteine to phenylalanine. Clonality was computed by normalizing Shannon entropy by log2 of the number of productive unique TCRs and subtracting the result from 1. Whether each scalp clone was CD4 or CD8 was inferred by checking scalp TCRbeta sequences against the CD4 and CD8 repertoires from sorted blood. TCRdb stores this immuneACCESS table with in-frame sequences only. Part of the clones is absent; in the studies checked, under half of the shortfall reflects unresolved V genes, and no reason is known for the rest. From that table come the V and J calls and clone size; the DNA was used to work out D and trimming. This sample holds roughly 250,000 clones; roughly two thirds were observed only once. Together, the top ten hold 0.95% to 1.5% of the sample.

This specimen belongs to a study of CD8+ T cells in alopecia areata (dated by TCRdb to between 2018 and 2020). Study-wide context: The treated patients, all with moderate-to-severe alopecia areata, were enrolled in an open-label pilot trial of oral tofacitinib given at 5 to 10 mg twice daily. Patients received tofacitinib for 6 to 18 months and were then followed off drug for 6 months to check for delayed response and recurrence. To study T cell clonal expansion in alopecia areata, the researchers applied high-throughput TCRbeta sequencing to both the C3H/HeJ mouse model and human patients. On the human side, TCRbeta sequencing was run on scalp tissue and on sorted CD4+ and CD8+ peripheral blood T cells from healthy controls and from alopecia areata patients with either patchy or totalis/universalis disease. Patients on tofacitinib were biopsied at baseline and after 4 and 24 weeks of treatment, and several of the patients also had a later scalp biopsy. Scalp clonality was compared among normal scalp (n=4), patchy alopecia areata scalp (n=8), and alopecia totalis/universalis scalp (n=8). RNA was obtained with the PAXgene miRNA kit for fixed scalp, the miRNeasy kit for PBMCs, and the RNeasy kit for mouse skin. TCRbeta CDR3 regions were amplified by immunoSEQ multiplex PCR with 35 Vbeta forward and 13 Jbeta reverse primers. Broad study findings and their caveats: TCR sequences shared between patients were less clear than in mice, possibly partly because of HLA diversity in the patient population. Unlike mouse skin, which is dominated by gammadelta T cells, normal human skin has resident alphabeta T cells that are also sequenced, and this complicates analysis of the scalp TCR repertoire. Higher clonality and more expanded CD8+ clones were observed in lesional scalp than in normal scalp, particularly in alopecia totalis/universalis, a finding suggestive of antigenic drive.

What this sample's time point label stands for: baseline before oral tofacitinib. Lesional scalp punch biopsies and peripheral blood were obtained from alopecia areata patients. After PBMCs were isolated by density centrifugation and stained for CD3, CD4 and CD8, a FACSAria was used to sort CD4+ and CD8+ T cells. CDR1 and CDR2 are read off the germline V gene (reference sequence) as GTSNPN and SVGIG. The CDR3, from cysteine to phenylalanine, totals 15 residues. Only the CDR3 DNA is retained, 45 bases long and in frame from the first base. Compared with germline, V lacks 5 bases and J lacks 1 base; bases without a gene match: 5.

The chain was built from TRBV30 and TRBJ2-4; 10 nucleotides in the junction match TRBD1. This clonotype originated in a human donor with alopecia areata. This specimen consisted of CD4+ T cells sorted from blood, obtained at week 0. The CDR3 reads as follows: CAWAGQGRAKNIQYF. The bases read TGTGCCTGGGCGGGACAGGGGAGGGCCAAAAACATTCAGTACTTC.